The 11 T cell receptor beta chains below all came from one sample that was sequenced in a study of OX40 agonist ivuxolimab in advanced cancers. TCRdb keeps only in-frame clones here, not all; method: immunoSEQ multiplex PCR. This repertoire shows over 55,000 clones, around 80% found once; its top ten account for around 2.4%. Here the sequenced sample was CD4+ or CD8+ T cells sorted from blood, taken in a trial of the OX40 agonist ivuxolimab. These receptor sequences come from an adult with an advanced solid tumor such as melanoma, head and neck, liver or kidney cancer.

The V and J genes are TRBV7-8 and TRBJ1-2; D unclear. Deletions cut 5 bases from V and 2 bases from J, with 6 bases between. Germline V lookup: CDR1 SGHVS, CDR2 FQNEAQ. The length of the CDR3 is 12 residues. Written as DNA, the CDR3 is TGTGCCAGCAGCGCAGGAAACTATGGCTACACCTTC. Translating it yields CASSAGNYGYTF.

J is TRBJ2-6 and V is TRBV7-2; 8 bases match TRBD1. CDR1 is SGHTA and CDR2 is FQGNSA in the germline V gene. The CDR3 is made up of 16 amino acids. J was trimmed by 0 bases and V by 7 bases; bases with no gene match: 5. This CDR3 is CASTGTGPSGANVLTF. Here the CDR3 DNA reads TGTGCCAGCACCGGGACAGGTCCCTCTGGGGCCAACGTCCTGACTTTC.

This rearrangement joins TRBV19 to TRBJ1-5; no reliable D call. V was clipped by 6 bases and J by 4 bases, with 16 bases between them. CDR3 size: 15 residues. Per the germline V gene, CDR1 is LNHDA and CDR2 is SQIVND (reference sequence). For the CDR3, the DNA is TGTGCCAGTAGAATCTGGGAAACTTGGAATCAGCCCCAGCATTTT. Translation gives CASRIWETWNQPQHF.

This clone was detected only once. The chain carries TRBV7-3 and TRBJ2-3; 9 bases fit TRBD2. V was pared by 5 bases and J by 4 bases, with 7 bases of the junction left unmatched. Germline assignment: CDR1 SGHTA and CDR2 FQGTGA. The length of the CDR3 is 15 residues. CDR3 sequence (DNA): TGTGCCAGCAGCCCGGGACTAGCCATCGCAGATACGCAGTATTTT. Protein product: CASSPGLAIADTQYF.

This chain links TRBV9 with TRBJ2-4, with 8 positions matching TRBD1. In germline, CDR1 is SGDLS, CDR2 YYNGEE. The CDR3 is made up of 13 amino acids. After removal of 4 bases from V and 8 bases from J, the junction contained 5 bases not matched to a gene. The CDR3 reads CASSSGQGDIQYF. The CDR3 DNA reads TGTGCCAGCAGCTCCGGACAGGGAGACATTCAGTACTTC.

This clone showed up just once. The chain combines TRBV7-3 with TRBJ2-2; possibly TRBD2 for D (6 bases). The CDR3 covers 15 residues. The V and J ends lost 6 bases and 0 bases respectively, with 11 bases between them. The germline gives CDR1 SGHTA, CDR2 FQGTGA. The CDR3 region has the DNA TGTGCCAGCAGGTCCTGGGGGGCGAACACCGGGGAGCTGTTTTTT. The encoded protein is CASRSWGANTGELFF.

The CDR3 reads CASSGGGQETQYF. CDR3 coding DNA: TGTGCCAGCTCTGGGGGAGGCCAAGAGACCCAGTACTTC. The V call is TRBV18, the J call TRBJ2-5; D may be TRBD2 (6 bases). Germline CDR1 KGHSH, CDR2 LQKENI. The CDR3 sequence is 13 residues long. V was clipped by 6 bases and J by 1 base, with 9 bases between them.

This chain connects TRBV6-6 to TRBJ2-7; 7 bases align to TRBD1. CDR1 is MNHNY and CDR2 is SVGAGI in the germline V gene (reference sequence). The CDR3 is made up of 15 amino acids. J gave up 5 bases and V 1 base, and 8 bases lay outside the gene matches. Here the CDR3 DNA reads TGTGCCAGCAGTTACTGGGACGGGACAGAGGACGAGCAGTACTTC. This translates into CASSYWDGTEDEQYF.

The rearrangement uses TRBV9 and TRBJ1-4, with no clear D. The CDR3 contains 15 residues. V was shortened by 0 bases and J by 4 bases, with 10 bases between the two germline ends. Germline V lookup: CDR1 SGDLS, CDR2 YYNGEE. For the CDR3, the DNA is TGTGCCAGCAGCGTAGCACCCCGGGGTAATGAAAAACTGTTTTTT. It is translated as CASSVAPRGNEKLFF.

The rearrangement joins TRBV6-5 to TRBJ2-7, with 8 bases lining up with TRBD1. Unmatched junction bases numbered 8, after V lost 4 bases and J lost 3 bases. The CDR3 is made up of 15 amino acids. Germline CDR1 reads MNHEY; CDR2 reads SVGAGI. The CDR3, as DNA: TGTGCCAGCAGTTCCAACAGGGGGAGAGACTACGAGCAGTACTTC. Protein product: CASSSNRGRDYEQYF.

CDR3 DNA sequence: TGTGCCAGCAGCTTCGGCCAGGGGGCTTCTGGCTACACCTTC. Amino acids: CASSFGQGASGYTF. The genes are TRBV7-2 and TRBJ1-2; 8 bases align to TRBD1. The CDR3 extends over 14 amino acids. Germline V gene lookup returns CDR1 SGHTA and CDR2 FQGNSA. V was pared by 3 bases and J by 7 bases, with 7 bases of the junction left unmatched.